The 21 T cell receptor beta chains reported below all come from one sample, sequenced in a study of beta chain features in type 1 diabetes. Sequenced material consisted of expressed TCRB transcripts (all of the isolated RNA was reverse transcribed). Only in-frame clones appear in the TCRdb table, and some are missing; sequencing was by immunoSEQ multiplex PCR. The sample lists 300,000 to 350,000 clones; approximately 14% were seen once. Sequencing was done on a sample of central memory CD4+ T cells from blood. These receptors were taken from a man younger than 45 in good health.

CDR3 bases: TGTGCCAGCAGCGCGACCAAACGACTGAACACTGAAGCTTTCTTT. As protein: CASSATKRLNTEAFF. This chain joins TRBV7-3 and TRBJ1-1; no reliable D call. V lost 5 bases and J 0 bases, leaving 13 bases between the germline ends. This CDR3 has 15 residues. Looked up from germline, CDR1 is SGHTA and CDR2 is FQGTGA.

The chain joins TRBV18 to TRBJ2-1, with TRBD1 matching 9 bases. Germline values: CDR1 KGHSH, CDR2 LQKENI. V was pared by 2 bases and J by 6 bases, with 2 bases of the junction left unmatched. The CDR3 length is 14 residues. The CDR3 bases are TGTGCCAGCTCACCAACACAGGGGGCCAATGAGCAGTTCTTC. The encoded protein is CASSPTQGANEQFF.

The rearrangement links TRBV7-3 to TRBJ1-1, with 7 bases matching TRBD1. The CDR3 has 13 residues. From germline, CDR1 is SGHTA and CDR2 FQGTGA. Unmatched junction bases numbered 3, after V lost 5 bases and J lost 3 bases. The DNA of the CDR3 is TGTGCCAGCAGCCGGGACAGAGACACTGAAGCTTTCTTT. Encoded protein: CASSRDRDTEAFF.

Points on this clone: This sample also contains other DNA sequences that code for the same CDR3. J is TRBJ2-1 and V is TRBV18; D ambiguous. Germline V gene sequence: CDR1 KGHSH, CDR2 LQKENI. The V gene lost 3 bases and the J gene lost 4 bases, with 7 bases spanning the gap. The CDR3 runs to 13 residues. For the CDR3, the DNA is TGTGCCAGCTCACCCCAGGCTTACAATGAGCAGTTCTTC. Protein sequence: CASSPQAYNEQFF.

This clone has a handful of counts. This chain uses TRBV25-1 with TRBJ2-3; D unclear. Germline CDR1 reads MGHDK; CDR2 reads SYGVNS. The CDR3 has 16 amino acids. Between the trimmed V and J ends, which lost 1 base and 2 bases, there was a span of 13 bases. The CDR3 nucleotides are TGTGCCAGCAGTGAATCAAGGGCTACTGCCACAGATACGCAGTATTTT. Translating gives CASSESRATATDTQYF.

This clone showed up just a few times. The chain combines TRBV9 with TRBJ1-5; 9 bases are shared with TRBD1. CDR1 SGDLS and CDR2 YYNGEE come from the germline V gene. Unmatched junction bases numbered 12, after V lost 4 bases and J lost 1 base. The CDR3 contains 18 residues. CDR3 region: CASSSQPRGQGSNQPQHF. For the CDR3, the DNA is TGTGCCAGCAGCTCTCAACCACGGGGACAGGGAAGCAATCAGCCCCAGCATTTT.

This clone occurred a few times. The rearrangement joins TRBV5-6 to TRBJ1-1; no clear D. Between the trimmed V and J ends, which lost 4 bases and 4 bases, there was a span of 11 bases. Germline lookup yields CDR1 SGHDT and CDR2 YYEEEE. The CDR3 covers 13 residues. As DNA, the CDR3 is TGTGCCAGCAGCATTGGTGGGTTCACTGAAGCTTTCTTT. Protein: CASSIGGFTEAFF.

This chain connects TRBV11-3 to TRBJ2-1; D remains unclear. V lost 6 bases to trimming and J lost 3 bases, with 9 bases between them. This CDR3 contains 13 residues. In germline, CDR1 is SGHNT, CDR2 YENEEA. CDR3 protein: CASRGNDYNEQFF. The CDR3, as DNA: TGTGCCAGCAGGGGGAATGACTACAATGAGCAGTTCTTC.

The sample holds a few counts of this clone. The V gene is TRBV7-3, the J gene TRBJ2-3, with D maybe TRBD2 (6 bases). Germline CDR1 is SGHTA and CDR2 is FQGTGA. The CDR3 runs to 14 residues. V was cut by 4 bases and J by 1 base, with 9 bases left in between. The CDR3 DNA reads as TGTGCCAGCAGCTGGAGGGCTGGCACAGATACGCAGTATTTT. Its protein is CASSWRAGTDTQYF. Supplemented by reference TRBV7-3 and TRBJ2-3, the full variable domain reads GAGVSQTPSNKVTEKGKYVELRCDPISGHTALYWYRQSLGQGPEFLIYFQGTGAADDSGLPNDRFFAVRPEGSVSTLKIQRTERGDSAVYLCASSWRAGTDTQYFGPGTRLTVL.

There are a few counts of this clone. The chain links TRBV12-5 to TRBJ2-1; 10 nucleotides agree with TRBD2. After removal of 2 bases from V and 4 bases from J, the junction contained 8 bases not matched to a gene. The CDR3 contains 17 residues. Per germline, CDR1 LGHNT and CDR2 FRNRAP. The CDR3 protein is CASGLWGAGGFYNEQFF. The CDR3 DNA reads TGTGCTAGTGGTTTGTGGGGAGCGGGGGGGTTTTACAATGAGCAGTTCTTC.

The chain combines TRBV20-1 with TRBJ1-2; tentatively, D is TRBD1 (6 bases). The germline CDR1 and CDR2 sequences are DFQATT and SNEGSKA (reference sequence). Trimming pared 8 bases from V and 5 bases from J, leaving 12 bases between. CDR3 length equals 11 residues. The CDR3 nucleotides are TGCAGTACGGACAGTCCGTATGGCTACACCTTC. Protein: CSTDSPYGYTF.

Concerning this clone itself: At the DNA level, this CDR3 is encoded by other sequences in the same sample as well. V and J are TRBV5-1 and TRBJ1-4; D gene uncertain. Germline-derived CDR1 and CDR2 are SGHRS and YFSETQ. Trimming cost V 0 bases and J 0 bases, with 6 bases left between them. The CDR3 has 15 amino acids. The CDR3: CASSLESATNEKLFF. CDR3 bases: TGCGCCAGCAGCTTGGAGTCGGCAACTAATGAAAAACTGTTTTTT. Drawing the rest from reference TRBV5-1 and TRBJ1-4, the complete variable domain is KAGVTQTPRYLIKTRGQQVTLSCSPISGHRSVSWYQQTPGQGLQFLFEYFSETQRNKGNFPGRFSGRQFSNSRSEMNVSTLELGDSALYLCASSLESATNEKLFFGSGTQLSVL.

The chain uses TRBV5-4 and TRBJ2-5; 10 bases are shared with TRBD2. Per the germline V gene, CDR1 is SGHNT and CDR2 is YYREEE (reference sequence). V shed 1 base, J shed 4 bases, and the junction held 13 bases outside the gene matches. The length of the CDR3 is 18 residues. DNA of the CDR3: TGTGCCAGCAGCTTGAAGGGAGCGGGAGGGCTACTTCGAGAGACCCAGTACTTC. Translated: CASSLKGAGGLLRETQYF.

This clone was observed a few times. This rearrangement joins TRBV29-1 to TRBJ2-1; TRBD1 aligns across 8 bases. After removal of 4 bases from V and 5 bases from J, the junction contained 4 bases not matched to a gene. In germline, CDR1 is SQVTM, CDR2 ANQGSEA. The CDR3 has 13 amino acids. CDR3 sequence reads: CSVVGQGHNEQFF. The CDR3 DNA follows: TGCAGCGTTGTTGGACAGGGTCACAATGAGCAGTTCTTC.

Note on this clone: Other DNA sequences from this sample encode an identical CDR3 as well. The chain links TRBV6-5 to TRBJ1-2; D not resolved. Trimming cost V 2 bases and J 4 bases, with 5 bases left between them. CDR3 length: 12 amino acids. Germline CDR1 reads MNHEY; CDR2 reads SVGAGI. The CDR3 here is CASSYGGYGYTF. DNA for the CDR3: TGTGCCAGCAGTTACGGAGGCTATGGCTACACCTTC.

This clone was picked up a small number of times. The chain links TRBV6-6 to TRBJ2-5; tentatively, D is TRBD1 (5 bases). The CDR3 has 13 amino acids. Trimming cost V 6 bases and J 3 bases, with 11 bases left between them. CDR1 MNHNY and CDR2 SVGAGI come from the germline V gene (reference sequence). The CDR3 spells CASSRIGEETQYF. The CDR3 DNA reads TGTGCCAGCAGCCGGATAGGGGAAGAGACCCAGTACTTC.

The V call is TRBV10-2, the J call TRBJ2-5, with 9 bases identical to TRBD1. The DNA end favors TRBJ2-7, so the J call may be wrong. CDR3 length equals 12 residues. The germline CDR1 and CDR2 sequences are WSHSY and SAAADI. The CDR3 loop is CASSRGQGEQYF. For the CDR3, the DNA is TGCGCCAGCAGTAGGGGACAGGGCGAGCAGTACTTC.

This clone was observed a handful of times. The chain uses TRBV7-8 and TRBJ2-4; D might be TRBD1 (6 bases). Germline CDR1 reads SGHVS; CDR2 reads FQNEAQ. CDR3 length: 12 amino acids. Trimming shortened V by 3 bases and J by 9 bases, and 9 bases separated the two germline ends. The CDR3 reads CASSLGATIQYF. In DNA form, the CDR3 reads TGTGCCAGCAGCTTGGGGGCTACCATTCAGTACTTC.

This clone was detected a few times. The chain couples TRBV4-3 to TRBJ1-4; tentative D call: TRBD1 (5 bases). The ends were cut back, 3 bases at V and 8 bases at J, with 10 bases in the middle. The CDR3 is 13 amino acids. CDR1 and CDR2 (germline): LGHNA, YSLEER. CDR3 coding DNA: TGCGCCAGCAGCCAGGTGGCAGGGGAAAAACTGTTTTTT. This gives the protein CASSQVAGEKLFF.

The chain uses TRBV7-9 and TRBJ1-1, with 7 bases aligning to TRBD1. V lost 6 bases to trimming and J lost 0 bases; unmatched junction nucleotides: 7. Germline lookup yields CDR1 SEHNR and CDR2 FQNEAQ (reference sequence). This CDR3 region has 15 residues. The CDR3, as DNA: TGTGCCAGCAGAAGGGGACAGAGTATGAACACTGAAGCTTTCTTT. Translation gives CASRRGQSMNTEAFF.

The chain recombines TRBV5-8 with TRBJ1-1; D is unclear. CDR1 is SGHTS, CDR2 YDEGEE, per germline. The CDR3 covers 16 residues. Between the trimmed V and J ends, which lost 3 bases and 3 bases, there was a span of 18 bases. The CDR3 sequence is CASSSRKGREDTEAFF. CDR3 in DNA: TGTGCCAGCAGCTCCCGAAAGGGTCGAGAGGACACTGAAGCTTTCTTT.